These 25 T cell receptor beta chains were sequenced from one sample in a study of blood T cell repertoires in COVID-19. The method was immunoSEQ multiplex PCR; TCRdb's version includes in-frame clones alone and lacks a portion of them. The sample holds approximately 210,000 clones, approximately 84% seen once. Input material: PBMCs or T cells enriched from blood (not recorded which). These receptors all come from a man aged 35-49 years who had recovered from COVID-19.

The sample holds a few counts of this clone. The chain uses TRBV2 and TRBJ2-1; D gene unclear. The CDR3 totals 15 residues. Germline lookup yields CDR1 SNHLY and CDR2 FYNNEI. The V end was cut by 1 base, the J end by 0 bases, with 7 bases between. The CDR3 coding sequence is TGTGCCAGCAGTGAAGACTTAAGCTCCTACAATGAGCAGTTCTTC. This codes for CASSEDLSSYNEQFF.

The chain couples TRBV11-2 to TRBJ2-7; a weak D match, TRBD2 (5 bases). The V gene's germline CDR1 is SGHAT and CDR2 FQNNGV. Trimming pared 3 bases from V and 3 bases from J, leaving 6 bases between. There are 12 residues in the CDR3. Written as DNA, the CDR3 is TGTGCCAGCAGCTTCCGGGGCTACGAGCAGTACTTC. Residues: CASSFRGYEQYF.

This chain links TRBV7-9 with TRBJ2-7; the match to TRBD1 covers 8 bases. Unmatched junction bases numbered 5, after V lost 2 bases and J lost 2 bases. The CDR3 is 15 residues long. CDR1 and CDR2 (germline): SEHNR, FQNEAQ (reference sequence). The CDR3 is CASSLSQGAAYEQYF. The CDR3 bases are TGTGCCAGCAGCTTATCGCAGGGGGCCGCCTACGAGCAGTACTTC.

Here the CDR3 DNA reads TGTGCCTACGCCCGTGAGGGAGGAGATACGCAGTATTTT. It is translated as CAYAREGGDTQYF. The rearrangement links TRBV30 to TRBJ2-3; TRBD2 might be the D (6 bases). This CDR3 has 13 amino acids. The germline V gene has CDR1 GTSNPN and CDR2 SVGIG (reference sequence). With 7 bases removed from V and 5 bases from J, the gap between germline ends came to 16 bases.

This chain connects TRBV7-2 to TRBJ1-2; TRBD1 matches at 7 bases. CDR1 and CDR2 from the germline V gene are SGHTA and FQGNSA. Germline trimming cut 5 bases from V and 2 bases from J; bases unmatched to any gene: 8. CDR3 size: 15 residues. The CDR3 bases are TGTGCCAGCAGCCAATACACAGGGGAAAACTATGGCTACACCTTC. Amino acid sequence: CASSQYTGENYGYTF.

In this sample, this clone turned up once. V is TRBV10-1 and J is TRBJ1-2; 8 bases are a match to TRBD1. CDR1 is WNHNN, CDR2 SYGVQD, per germline (reference sequence). The CDR3 length is 13 residues. Unmatched junction bases numbered 5, after V lost 3 bases and J lost 8 bases. The CDR3, as DNA: TGCGCCAGCAGTGAATCAGGGGACAGGGGCTACACCTTC. Translating gives CASSESGDRGYTF.

This chain connects TRBV29-1 to TRBJ1-1, with D possibly being TRBD1 (5 bases). The V gene's germline CDR1 is SQVTM and CDR2 ANQGSEA. V was pared by 3 bases and J by 5 bases, with 13 bases between. The CDR3 has 13 residues. The CDR3 reads CSVEGGGRTEAFF. CDR3 sequence (DNA): TGCAGCGTTGAGGGCGGGGGAAGAACTGAAGCTTTCTTT. Full variable domain (missing parts from reference TRBV29-1 and TRBJ1-1): SAVISQKPSRDICQRGTSLTIQCQVDSQVTMMFWYRQQPGQSLTLIATANQGSEATYESGFVIDKFPISRPNLTFSTLTVSNMSPEDSSIYLCSVEGGGRTEAFFGQGTRLTVV.

J is TRBJ1-2 and V is TRBV27; D is possibly TRBD1 (5 bases). The CDR3 covers 13 residues. The ends were cut back, 2 bases at V and 7 bases at J, with 11 bases in the middle. CDR1 and CDR2 from the germline V gene are MNHEY and SMNVEV (reference sequence). The CDR3 DNA follows: TGTGCCAGCAGTTTAAACGGACAACTTGGCTACACCTTC. As protein: CASSLNGQLGYTF.

The rearrangement uses TRBV5-1 and TRBJ2-1, with 12 nucleotides matching TRBD2. The V and J ends lost 4 bases and 6 bases, in that order; junction bases with no gene match: 8. The CDR3 consists of 16 residues. Germline V gives CDR1 SGHRS, CDR2 YFSETQ. The CDR3 DNA reads as TGCGCCAGCAGCGTCCCGACTAGCGGGGGTGTCAATGAGCAGTTCTTC. Residues: CASSVPTSGGVNEQFF.

The chain employs TRBV28 and TRBJ2-5; 8 nucleotides align to TRBD1. Per the germline V gene, CDR1 is MDHEN and CDR2 is SYDVKM. This CDR3 comprises 15 residues. V lost 8 bases, J lost 4 bases, and 12 bases stayed unmatched. The chain's CDR3 is CASSLGQGARETQYF. In DNA, the CDR3 is TGTGCCAGCTCACTAGGACAGGGTGCGAGAGAGACCCAGTACTTC.

The rearrangement uses TRBV28 and TRBJ2-7; D might be TRBD1 (5 bases). V lost 5 bases and J lost 6, with 11 bases in between. CDR1 and CDR2 (germline): MDHEN, SYDVKM. The CDR3 runs to 12 residues. The CDR3 nucleotides are TGTGCCAGCAGTAACACAGGCTTCGAGCAGTACTTC. As protein: CASSNTGFEQYF.

The chain has TRBV7-7 and TRBJ2-1; D gene ambiguous. Trimming took off 5 bases at V and 9 bases at J, with 14 bases between the two ends. The CDR3 sequence is 13 residues long. Germline assignment: CDR1 SSHAT and CDR2 FNYEAQ (reference sequence). The CDR3, as DNA: TGTGCCAGCAGCGCTGCGAGAGCCGGTGAGCAGTTCTTC. Translating it yields CASSAARAGEQFF. Complete variable domain (other parts from reference TRBV7-7 and TRBJ2-1): GAGVSQSPRYKVTKRGQDVTLRCDPISSHATLYWYQQALGQGPEFLTYFNYEAQPDKSGLPSDRFSAERPEGSISTLTIQRTEQRDSAMYRCASSAARAGEQFFGPGTRLTVL.

J is TRBJ1-2 and V is TRBV15; D perhaps matches TRBD1 (5 bases). Trimming cost V 1 base and J 3 bases, with 12 bases left between them. The CDR3 consists of 15 residues. CDR1 and CDR2 from the germline V gene are LNHNV and YYDKDF (reference sequence). CDR3 residues: CATSRGGREDYGYTF. CDR3 bases: TGTGCCACCAGCAGAGGCGGCAGGGAGGACTATGGCTACACCTTC.

The V call is TRBV9, the J call TRBJ1-5, with D possibly TRBD1 on 6 matching bases. Germline V gives CDR1 SGDLS, CDR2 YYNGEE. The length of the CDR3 is 15 residues. With 3 bases removed from V and 0 bases from J, the gap between germline ends came to 10 bases. The CDR3 DNA follows: TGTGCCAGCAGCGAACAGGGCAATAGCAATCAGCCCCAGCATTTT. It yields the protein CASSEQGNSNQPQHF.

V and J are TRBV28 and TRBJ2-2, with a possible D match to TRBD2 (5 bases). The CDR3 loop spans 13 amino acids. Germline-derived CDR1 and CDR2 are MDHEN and SYDVKM. The V and J ends lost 8 bases and 0 bases respectively, with 7 bases between them. Here the CDR3 DNA reads TGTGCCAGCTGGACTCCGAACACCGGGGAGCTGTTTTTT. It specifies CASWTPNTGELFF.

The chain combines TRBV7-8 with TRBJ2-1; tentative D call: TRBD1 (6 bases). Germline values: CDR1 SGHVS, CDR2 FQNEAQ. The V gene lost 7 bases and the J gene lost 9 bases, with 16 bases spanning the gap. The CDR3 has 13 residues. For the CDR3, the DNA is TGTGCCAGCAACGGTGCAGGGGCTGGTGAGCAGTTCTTC. Translating it yields CASNGAGAGEQFF.

The rearrangement links TRBV7-7 to TRBJ2-1, with 9 bases fitting TRBD2. The CDR3 is 15 residues long. Trimming at V came to 5 bases and at J to 2 bases, leaving 4 bases not matched to a gene. The germline CDR1 and CDR2 sequences are SSHAT and FNYEAQ (reference sequence). The CDR3 DNA is TGTGCCAGCAGCCCAAGCGGGGGGACCTACAATGAGCAGTTCTTC. The encoded protein is CASSPSGGTYNEQFF.

The chain employs TRBV27 and TRBJ2-5; 12 nucleotides align to TRBD1. This CDR3 comprises 16 residues. The V and J ends lost 6 bases and 5 bases, in that order; junction bases with no gene match: 10. The germline gives CDR1 MNHEY, CDR2 SMNVEV (reference sequence). The CDR3 spells CASSTPRDRGRETQYF. In nucleotides, the CDR3 is TGTGCCAGCAGCACCCCCCGGGACAGGGGGCGGGAGACCCAGTACTTC.

The V and J genes are TRBV9 and TRBJ1-1, with 7 bases that match TRBD1. Germline V gene lookup returns CDR1 SGDLS and CDR2 YYNGEE. After removal of 2 bases from V and 1 base from J, the junction contained 5 bases not matched to a gene. The CDR3 totals 15 residues. Here the CDR3 DNA reads TGTGCCAGCAGCGTCGGGACAGCAACGAACACTGAAGCTTTCTTT. Amino acid sequence: CASSVGTATNTEAFF. Supplemented by reference TRBV9 and TRBJ1-1, the full variable domain reads DSGVTQTPKHLITATGQRVTLRCSPRSGDLSVYWYQQSLDQGLQFLIQYYNGEERAKGNILERFSAQQFPDLHSELNLSSLELGDSALYFCASSVGTATNTEAFFGQGTRLTVV.

In DNA, the CDR3 is TGTGCCAGCAGCTCCACGTCTCTAGCGGGGGGGTACAATGAGCAGTTCTTC. This translates into CASSSTSLAGGYNEQFF. The rearrangement joins TRBV11-2 to TRBJ2-1; the match to TRBD2 covers 12 bases. Per the germline V gene, CDR1 is SGHAT and CDR2 is FQNNGV. The J segment lost 4 bases and the V segment lost 4 bases, leaving 8 bases of the junction unmatched. This CDR3 region has 17 residues.

This clone was seen only a few times. This chain uses TRBV5-1 with TRBJ2-6; no firm D call. CDR3 length: 14 amino acids. Trimming removed 4 bases at V and 0 bases at J, with 5 bases between. From germline, CDR1 is SGHRS and CDR2 YFSETQ. DNA of the CDR3: TGCGCCAGCAGCCACAGCTCTGGGGCCAACGTCCTGACTTTC. Its translation: CASSHSSGANVLTF.

The J gene is TRBJ2-5, the V gene TRBV19; D not resolved. V was cut by 10 bases and J by 5 bases, with 11 bases left in between. The CDR3 runs to 11 residues. Germline CDR1 is LNHDA and CDR2 is SQIVND (reference sequence). CDR3 DNA sequence: TGTGCCACCAGCCTCGGGGAGACCCAGTACTTC. Its translation: CATSLGETQYF.

The chain uses TRBV28 and TRBJ2-7, with 12 positions matching TRBD2. The CDR3 runs to 14 residues. Trimming at V came to 5 bases and at J to 6 bases, leaving 5 bases not matched to a gene. Looked up from germline, CDR1 is MDHEN and CDR2 is SYDVKM. In DNA form, the CDR3 reads TGTGCCAGCAGTCCGACTAGCGGGAGTATCGAGCAGTACTTC. Protein sequence: CASSPTSGSIEQYF.

V is TRBV28 and J is TRBJ1-2; maybe TRBD1 (5 bases). CDR1 MDHEN and CDR2 SYDVKM come from the germline V gene. V gave up 5 bases and J gave up 4 bases, with 11 bases separating them. The CDR3 extends over 13 amino acids. The CDR3 coding sequence is TGTGCCAGCAGTATTGAGCAGGGCTATGGCTACACCTTC. Protein: CASSIEQGYGYTF.

Here the CDR3 DNA reads TGCGCCAGCACTCCCGGGACAGGGGGCGCCGAGCAGTACTTC. It is translated as CASTPGTGGAEQYF. The chain joins TRBV5-1 to TRBJ2-7, with 12 bases aligning to TRBD1. V was pared by 6 bases and J by 6 bases, with 7 bases of the junction left unmatched. Germline-derived CDR1 and CDR2 are SGHRS and YFSETQ. This CDR3 is built from 14 residues.